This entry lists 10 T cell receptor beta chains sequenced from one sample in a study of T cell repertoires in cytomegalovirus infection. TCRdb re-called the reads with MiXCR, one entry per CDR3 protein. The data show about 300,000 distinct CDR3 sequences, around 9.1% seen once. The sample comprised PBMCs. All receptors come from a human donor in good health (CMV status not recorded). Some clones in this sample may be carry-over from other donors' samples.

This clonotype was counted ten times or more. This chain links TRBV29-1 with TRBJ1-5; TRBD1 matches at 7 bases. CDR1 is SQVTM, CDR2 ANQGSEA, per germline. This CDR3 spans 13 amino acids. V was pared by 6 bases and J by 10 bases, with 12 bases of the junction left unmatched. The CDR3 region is CSVATGVRDPQHF. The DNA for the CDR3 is TGCAGCGTCGCCACAGGGGTAAGGGACCCCCAGCATTTT.

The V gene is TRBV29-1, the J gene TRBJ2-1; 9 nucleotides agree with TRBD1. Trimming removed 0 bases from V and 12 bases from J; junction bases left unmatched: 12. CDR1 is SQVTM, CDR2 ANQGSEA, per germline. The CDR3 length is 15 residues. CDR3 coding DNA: TGCAGCGTTGAAGAGGCAGGGACAGGGCCCCCGGGGCAGTTCTTC. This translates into CSVEEAGTGPPGQFF.

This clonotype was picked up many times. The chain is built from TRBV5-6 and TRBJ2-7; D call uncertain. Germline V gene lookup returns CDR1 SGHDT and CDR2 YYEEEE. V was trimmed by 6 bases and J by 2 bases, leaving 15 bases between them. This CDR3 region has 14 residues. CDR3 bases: TGTGCCAGCAAGTCCCAGGCCCGCACCTACGAGCAGTACGTC. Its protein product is CASKSQARTYEQYV.

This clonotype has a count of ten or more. The CDR3 region is CSAPPVDKNIQYF. The DNA for the CDR3 is TGCAGTGCCCCGCCCGTAGACAAAAACATTCAGTACTTC. J is TRBJ2-4 and V is TRBV20-1; no reliable D call. The CDR3 extends over 13 amino acids. The ends were cut back, 6 bases at V and 3 bases at J, with 12 bases in the middle. Germline V CDR1 and CDR2: DFQATT, SNEGSKA (reference sequence).

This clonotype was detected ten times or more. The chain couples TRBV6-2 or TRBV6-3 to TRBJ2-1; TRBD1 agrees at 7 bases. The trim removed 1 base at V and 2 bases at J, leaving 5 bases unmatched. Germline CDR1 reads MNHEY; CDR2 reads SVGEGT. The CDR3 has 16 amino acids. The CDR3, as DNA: TGTGCCAGCAGTTACTTAGAGGACAGGACCTACAATGAGCAGTTCTTC. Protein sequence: CASSYLEDRTYNEQFF.

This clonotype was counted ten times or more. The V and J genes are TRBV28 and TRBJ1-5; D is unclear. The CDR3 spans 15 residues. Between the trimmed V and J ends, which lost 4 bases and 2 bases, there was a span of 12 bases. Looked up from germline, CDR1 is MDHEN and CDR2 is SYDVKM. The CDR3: CASSSLPRGNQPQHF. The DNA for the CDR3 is TGTGCCAGCAGTTCCCTACCTCGGGGCAATCAGCCCCAGCATTTT.

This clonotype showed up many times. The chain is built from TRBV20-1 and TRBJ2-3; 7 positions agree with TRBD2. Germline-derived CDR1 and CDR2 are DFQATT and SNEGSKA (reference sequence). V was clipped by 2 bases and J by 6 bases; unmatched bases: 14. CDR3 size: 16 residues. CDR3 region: CSARLARSGAGDTQYF. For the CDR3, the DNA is TGCAGTGCTAGATTGGCGCGAAGCGGGGCAGGGGATACGCAGTATTTT.

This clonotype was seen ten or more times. In nucleotides, the CDR3 is TGTGCCAGTAGTCCCAGGACTAGCGGGGTCTCCTACAATGAGCAGTTCTTC. Translation gives CASSPRTSGVSYNEQFF. V usage is TRBV19 and J usage is TRBJ2-1, with 12 bases that match TRBD2. CDR3 length equals 17 residues. Germline CDR1 reads LNHDA; CDR2 reads SQIVND (reference sequence). The V segment lost 5 bases and the J segment 0 bases; nucleotides outside the gene matches: 5.

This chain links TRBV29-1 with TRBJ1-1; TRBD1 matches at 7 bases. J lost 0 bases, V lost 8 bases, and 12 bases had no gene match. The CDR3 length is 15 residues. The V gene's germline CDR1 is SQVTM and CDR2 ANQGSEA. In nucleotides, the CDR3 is TGCAGCCCCCCCGGGGGGACAGAGATGAACACTGAAGCTTTCTTT. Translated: CSPPGGTEMNTEAFF.

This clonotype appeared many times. The CDR3 is CASSYQSGGPQPQHF. The DNA of the CDR3 is TGTGCCAGCAGTTACCAGTCAGGGGGCCCTCAGCCCCAGCATTTT. The chain combines TRBV6-6 with TRBJ1-5; 8 bases agree with TRBD1. This CDR3 has 15 amino acids. With V trimmed by 2 bases and J by 6 bases, 6 bases remained unmatched. The V gene's germline CDR1 is MNHNY and CDR2 SVGAGI (reference sequence).